The clone carrying this T cell receptor beta chain was counted many times. The antigen is not known. The sample belongs to a study of T cells after yellow fever vaccination. Study results and caveats: Abundant clonotypes from the bulk population could get into FACS-sorted repertoires as contaminants.

Trimming took off 1 base at V and 1 base at J, with 14 bases between the two ends. The germline V gene encodes CDR1 SGHKS and CDR2 YYEKEE (reference sequence). CDR3 length: 16 amino acids. TCRdb recomputed calls from the 5' RACE reads with MiXCR, one row per CDR3 protein. The repertoire holds approximately 140,000 distinct CDR3 sequences, with roughly 8% as singletons. The TCR originated in a man aged 30 to 45 who received the YFV17D yellow fever vaccine. V is TRBV5-5 and J is TRBJ2-5; D unclear. The starting material was CD4+ T cells sorted from PBMCs, obtained 5 days after the yellow fever booster vaccination. The CDR3 loop reads CASSLYGVAGQETQYF. CDR3 DNA: TGTGCCAGCAGCTTGTACGGCGTGGCAGGCCAAGAGACCCAGTACTTC.